This T cell receptor beta chain was obtained from a study of CD8+CD57+ T cells in acquired aplastic anemia. Findings and caveats of the study: Significance was not reached for CD8+ Simpson's diversity between patients and controls.

V was trimmed by 1 base and J by 4 bases, leaving 14 bases between them. Looked up from germline, CDR1 is SGHTA and CDR2 is FQGNSA. CDR3 length: 15 amino acids. Previously, flow cytometry had revealed CD8+CD57+ cell expansion in the patients chosen for sequencing. TCR beta VDJ combinations and CDR3 sequences were profiled from genomic DNA. MiXCR, run by TCRdb on the reads, gives a single entry per CDR3 protein. The sample lists under 350,000 distinct CDR3 sequences, approximately 60% occurring once. Of note for this clonotype: The antigen remains unidentified.

The sample taken for sequencing was sorted CD4+, CD8+, or CD8+CD57+ T cells (not recorded which) from PBMCs. The receptor's source is a human donor with aplastic anemia. The chain joins TRBV7-2 to TRBJ2-7, with TRBD1 as a possible D gene (5 bases). CDR3 in amino acids: CASSLGIIKGYEQYF. The CDR3 DNA reads as TGTGCCAGCAGCTTAGGAATAATTAAGGGGTACGAGCAGTACTTC.